This T cell receptor (beta chain) was sequenced during a study of blood T cell repertoires in COVID-19. Study-wide background: Specimens from acute and convalescent COVID-19 originated in the United States, Italy and Spain.

Measured with immunoSEQ multiplex PCR; TCRdb has only the in-frame clones, and not every one. The data show under 500,000 clones, roughly 90% seen once. The germline V gene has CDR1 SGHRS and CDR2 YFSETQ. V was clipped by 4 bases and J by 1 base; unmatched bases: 13. The CDR3 spans 19 residues. The sequenced material came from peripheral blood. This clonotype was obtained from a woman in her 30s with acute or convalescent COVID-19. J is TRBJ2-6 and V is TRBV5-1; 8 bases agree with TRBD1. CDR3 loop: CASSRGQGPSSSGANVLTF. The CDR3 DNA reads as TGCGCCAGCAGCCGCGGACAGGGCCCCTCATCTTCTGGGGCCAACGTCCTGACTTTC.